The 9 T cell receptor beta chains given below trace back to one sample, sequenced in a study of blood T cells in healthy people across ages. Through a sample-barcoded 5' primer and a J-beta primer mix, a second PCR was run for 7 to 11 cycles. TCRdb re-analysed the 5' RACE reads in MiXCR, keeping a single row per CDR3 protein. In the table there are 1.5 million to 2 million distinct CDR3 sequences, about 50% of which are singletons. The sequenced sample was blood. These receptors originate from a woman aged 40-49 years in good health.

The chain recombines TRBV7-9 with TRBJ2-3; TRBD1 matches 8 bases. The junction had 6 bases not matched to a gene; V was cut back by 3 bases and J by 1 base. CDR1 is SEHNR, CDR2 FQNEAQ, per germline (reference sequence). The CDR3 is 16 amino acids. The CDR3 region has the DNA TGTGCCAGCAGCTTCACCGAGACAGGGGGCACAGATACGCAGTATTTT. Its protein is CASSFTETGGTDTQYF.

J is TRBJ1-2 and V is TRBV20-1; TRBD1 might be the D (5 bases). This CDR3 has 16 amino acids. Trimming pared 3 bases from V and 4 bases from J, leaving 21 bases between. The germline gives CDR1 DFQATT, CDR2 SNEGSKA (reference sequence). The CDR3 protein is CSAREARVVESYGYTF. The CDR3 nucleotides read TGCAGTGCTAGGGAGGCCAGGGTAGTGGAGAGCTATGGCTACACCTTC.

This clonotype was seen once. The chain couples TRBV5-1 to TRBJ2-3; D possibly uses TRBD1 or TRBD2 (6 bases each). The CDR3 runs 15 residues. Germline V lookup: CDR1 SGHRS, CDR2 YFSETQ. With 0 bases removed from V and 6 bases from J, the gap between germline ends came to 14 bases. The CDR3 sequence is CASSLGGAAGDTQYF. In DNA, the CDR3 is TGCGCCAGCAGCTTGGGGGGGGCTGCAGGGGATACGCAGTATTTT.

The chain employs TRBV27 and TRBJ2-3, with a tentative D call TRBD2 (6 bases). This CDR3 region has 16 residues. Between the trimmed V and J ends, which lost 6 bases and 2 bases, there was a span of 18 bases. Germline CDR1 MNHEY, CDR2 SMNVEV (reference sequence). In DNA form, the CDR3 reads TGTGCCAGCAGAAGCAACCCCACGGGGGTCACAGATACGCAGTATTTT. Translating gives CASRSNPTGVTDTQYF.

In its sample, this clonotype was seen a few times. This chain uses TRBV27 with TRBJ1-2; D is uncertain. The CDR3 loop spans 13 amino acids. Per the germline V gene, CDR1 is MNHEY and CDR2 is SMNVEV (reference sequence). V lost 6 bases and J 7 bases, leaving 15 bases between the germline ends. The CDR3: CASSPYSAGGYTF. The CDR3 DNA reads TGTGCCAGCAGCCCCTACTCGGCGGGTGGCTACACCTTC.

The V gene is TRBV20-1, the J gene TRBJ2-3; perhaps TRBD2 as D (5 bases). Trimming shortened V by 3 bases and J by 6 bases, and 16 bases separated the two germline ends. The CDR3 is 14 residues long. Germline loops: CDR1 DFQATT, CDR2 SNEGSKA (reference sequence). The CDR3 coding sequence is TGCAGTGCTAGGGGCTCTAGCCCCGGGGATACGCAGTATTTT. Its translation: CSARGSSPGDTQYF.

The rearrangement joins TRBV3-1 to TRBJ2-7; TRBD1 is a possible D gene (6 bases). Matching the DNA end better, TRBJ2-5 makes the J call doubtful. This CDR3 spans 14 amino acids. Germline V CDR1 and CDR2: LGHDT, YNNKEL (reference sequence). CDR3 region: CASSPPTGPETQYF. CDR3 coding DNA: TGTGCCAGCAGCCCTCCCACAGGGCCGGAGACCCAGTACTTC.

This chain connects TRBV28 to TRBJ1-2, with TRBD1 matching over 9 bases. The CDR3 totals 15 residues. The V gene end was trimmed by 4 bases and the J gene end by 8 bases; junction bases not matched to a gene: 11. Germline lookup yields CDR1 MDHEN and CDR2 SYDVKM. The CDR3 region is CASSWGRDREVGYTF. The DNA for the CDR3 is TGTGCCAGCAGTTGGGGCCGGGACAGGGAGGTGGGCTACACCTTC.

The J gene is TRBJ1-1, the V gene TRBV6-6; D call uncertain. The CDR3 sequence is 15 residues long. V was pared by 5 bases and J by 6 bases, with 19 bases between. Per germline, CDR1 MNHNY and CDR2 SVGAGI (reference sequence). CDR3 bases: TGTGCCAGCAGTCAACGTAGGAGGGTTAACCCTGAAGCTTTCTTT. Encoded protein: CASSQRRRVNPEAFF.